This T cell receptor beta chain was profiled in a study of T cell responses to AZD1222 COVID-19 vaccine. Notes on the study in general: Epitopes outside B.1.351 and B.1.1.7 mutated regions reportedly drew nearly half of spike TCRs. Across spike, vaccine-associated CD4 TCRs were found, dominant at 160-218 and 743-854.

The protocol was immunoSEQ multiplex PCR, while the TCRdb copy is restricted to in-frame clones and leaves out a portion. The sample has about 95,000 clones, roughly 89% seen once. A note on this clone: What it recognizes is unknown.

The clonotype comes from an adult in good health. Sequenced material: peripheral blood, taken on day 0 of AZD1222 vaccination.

In nucleotides, the CDR3 is TGTGCCAGCAGCCCCGGGACGCCCCGCACCGGGGAGCTGTTTTTT. Amino acid sequence: CASSPGTPRTGELFF. This chain joins TRBV11-3 and TRBJ2-2, with D perhaps being TRBD1 or TRBD2 (5 bases each). Trimming left V 5 bases short and J 4 bases short, with 14 bases between. Germline loops: CDR1 SGHNT, CDR2 YENEEA. The CDR3 totals 15 residues.